This T cell receptor (beta chain) was captured by sequencing in a study of T cells expressing NK-cell markers. Findings of the study overall: Among several donors, these clonotypes also ranked first in the CD3+CD56-NKG2C+ fraction.

The germline V gene encodes CDR1 SGHTA and CDR2 FQGNSA. This CDR3 is built from 13 residues. Reprocessing the 5' RACE reads, TCRdb reports a single entry for every CDR3 protein and omits DNA. The listing contains 200,000 to 300,000 distinct CDR3 sequences. A note on this clonotype: Its antigen is undetermined.

This receptor was taken from a woman between 18 and 70 years old in good health. The rearrangement links TRBV7-2 to TRBJ2-5. Sequencing used blood T cells: a sorted CD56 or NKG2C T cell subset, CD4+ or CD8+ T cells, or bulk PBMC T cells (not recorded which). CDR3 protein: CASSQQSRETQYF. The whole variable domain, remainder taken from reference TRBV7-2 and TRBJ2-5, is GAGVSQSPSNKVTEKGKDVELRCDPISGHTALYWYRQSLGQGLEFLIYFQGNSAPDKSGLPSDRFSAERTGGSVSTLTIQRTQQEDSAVYLCASSQQSRETQYFGPGTRLLVL.